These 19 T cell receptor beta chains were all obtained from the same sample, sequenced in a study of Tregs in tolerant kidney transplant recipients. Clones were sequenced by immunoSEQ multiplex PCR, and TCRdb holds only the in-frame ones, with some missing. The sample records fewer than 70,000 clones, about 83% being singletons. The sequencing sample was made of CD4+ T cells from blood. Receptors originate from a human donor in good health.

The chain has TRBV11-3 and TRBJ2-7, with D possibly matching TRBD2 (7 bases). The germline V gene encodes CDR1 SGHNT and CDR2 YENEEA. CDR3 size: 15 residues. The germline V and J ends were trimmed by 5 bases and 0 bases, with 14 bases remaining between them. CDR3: CASSRAAGASYEQYF. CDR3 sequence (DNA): TGTGCCAGCAGCCGAGCGGCGGGGGCCTCCTACGAGCAGTACTTC.

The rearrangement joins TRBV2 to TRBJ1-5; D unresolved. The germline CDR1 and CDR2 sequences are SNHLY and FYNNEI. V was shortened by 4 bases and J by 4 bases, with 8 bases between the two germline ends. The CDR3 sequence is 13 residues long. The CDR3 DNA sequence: TGTGCCAGCAGTGTTGGGCCTAATCAGCCCCAGCATTTT. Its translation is CASSVGPNQPQHF.

CDR3 DNA: TGTGCCAGCAGTTTACGACAGACCTACGAGCAGTACTTC. This codes for CASSLRQTYEQYF. This chain uses TRBV27 with TRBJ2-7, with D maybe TRBD1 (5 bases). Germline V lookup: CDR1 MNHEY, CDR2 SMNVEV (reference sequence). Trimming removed 2 bases at V and 2 bases at J, with 7 bases between. The CDR3 totals 13 residues.

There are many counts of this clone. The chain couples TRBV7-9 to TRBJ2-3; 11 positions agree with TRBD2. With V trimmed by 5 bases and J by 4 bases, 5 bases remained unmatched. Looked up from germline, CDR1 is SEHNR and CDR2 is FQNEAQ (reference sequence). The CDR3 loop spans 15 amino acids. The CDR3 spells CASSHSGRGADTQYF. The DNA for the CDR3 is TGTGCCAGCAGCCATAGCGGGAGGGGGGCAGATACGCAGTATTTT. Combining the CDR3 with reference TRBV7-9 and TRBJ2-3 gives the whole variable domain DTGVSQNPRHKITKRGQNVTFRCDPISEHNRLYWYRQTLGQGPEFLTYFQNEAQLEKSRLLSDRFSAERPKGSFSTLEIQRTEQGDSAMYLCASSHSGRGADTQYFGPGTRLTVL.

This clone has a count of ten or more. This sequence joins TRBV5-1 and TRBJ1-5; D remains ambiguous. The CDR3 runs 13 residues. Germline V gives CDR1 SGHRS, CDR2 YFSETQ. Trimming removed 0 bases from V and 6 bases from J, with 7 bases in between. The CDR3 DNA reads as TGCGCCAGCAGCTTGGGGGAGCTTCAGCCCCAGCATTTT. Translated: CASSLGELQPQHF.

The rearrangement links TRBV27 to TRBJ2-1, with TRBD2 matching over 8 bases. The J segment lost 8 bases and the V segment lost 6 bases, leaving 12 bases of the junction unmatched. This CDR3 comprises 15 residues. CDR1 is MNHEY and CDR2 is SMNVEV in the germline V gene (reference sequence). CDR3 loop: CASSKRLAGLDEQFF. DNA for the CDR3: TGTGCCAGCAGCAAGAGGCTAGCGGGTTTGGATGAGCAGTTCTTC.

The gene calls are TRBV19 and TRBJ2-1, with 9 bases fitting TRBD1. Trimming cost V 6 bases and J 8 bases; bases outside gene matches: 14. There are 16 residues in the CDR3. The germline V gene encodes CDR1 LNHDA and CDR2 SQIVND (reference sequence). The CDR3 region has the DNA TGTGCCAGTAGCACGACCGGGACAGGGAATAGGGATGAGCAGTTCTTC. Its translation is CASSTTGTGNRDEQFF.

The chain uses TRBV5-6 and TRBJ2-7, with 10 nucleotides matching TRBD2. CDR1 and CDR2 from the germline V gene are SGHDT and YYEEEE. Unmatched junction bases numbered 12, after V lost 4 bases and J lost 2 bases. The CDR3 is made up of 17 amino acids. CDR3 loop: CASSTTWPLAGAYEQYF. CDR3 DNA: TGTGCCAGCAGCACGACATGGCCCCTAGCGGGAGCCTACGAGCAGTACTTC.

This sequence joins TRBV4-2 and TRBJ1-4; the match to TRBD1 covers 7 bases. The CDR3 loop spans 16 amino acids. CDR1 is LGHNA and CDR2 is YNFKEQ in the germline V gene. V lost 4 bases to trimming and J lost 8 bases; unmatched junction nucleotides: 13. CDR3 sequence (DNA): TGTGCCAGCAGCCCTGAGCCAGGGGGTTTTAGGGAAAAACTGTTTTTT. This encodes CASSPEPGGFREKLFF.

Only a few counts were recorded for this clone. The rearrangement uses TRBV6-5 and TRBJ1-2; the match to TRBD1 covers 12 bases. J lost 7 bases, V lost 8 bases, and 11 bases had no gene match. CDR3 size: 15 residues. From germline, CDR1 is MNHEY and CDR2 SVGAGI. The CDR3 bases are TGTGCCAGCTCTGCGACCGGGGACAGGGGGCTTGGCTACACCTTC. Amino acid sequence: CASSATGDRGLGYTF.

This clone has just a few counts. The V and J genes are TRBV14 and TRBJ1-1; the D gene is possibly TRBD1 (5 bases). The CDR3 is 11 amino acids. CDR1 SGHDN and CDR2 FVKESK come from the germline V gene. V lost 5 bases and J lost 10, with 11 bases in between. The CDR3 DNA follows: TGTGCCAGCAGCTCACGGGGCTTAGCTTTCTTT. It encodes CASSSRGLAFF.

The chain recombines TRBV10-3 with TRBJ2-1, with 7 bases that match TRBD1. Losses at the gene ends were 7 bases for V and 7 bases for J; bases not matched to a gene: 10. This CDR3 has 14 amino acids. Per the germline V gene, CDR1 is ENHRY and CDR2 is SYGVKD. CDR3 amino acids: CAIMKDRVGNEQFF. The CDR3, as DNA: TGTGCCATCATGAAAGACAGGGTCGGTAATGAGCAGTTCTTC.

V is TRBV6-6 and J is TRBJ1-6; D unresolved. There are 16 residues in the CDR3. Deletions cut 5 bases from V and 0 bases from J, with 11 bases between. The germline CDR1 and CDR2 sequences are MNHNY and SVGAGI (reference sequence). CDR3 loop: CASSTPSSSYNSPLHF. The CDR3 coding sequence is TGTGCCAGCAGTACCCCATCGAGCTCCTATAATTCACCCCTCCACTTT.

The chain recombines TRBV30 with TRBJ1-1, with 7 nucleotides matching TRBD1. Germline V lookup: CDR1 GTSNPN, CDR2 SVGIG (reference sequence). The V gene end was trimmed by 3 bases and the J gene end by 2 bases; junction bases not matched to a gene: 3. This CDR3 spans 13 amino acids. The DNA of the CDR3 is TGTGCCTGGAGGGGACAGCCTAACACTGAAGCTTTCTTT. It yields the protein CAWRGQPNTEAFF.

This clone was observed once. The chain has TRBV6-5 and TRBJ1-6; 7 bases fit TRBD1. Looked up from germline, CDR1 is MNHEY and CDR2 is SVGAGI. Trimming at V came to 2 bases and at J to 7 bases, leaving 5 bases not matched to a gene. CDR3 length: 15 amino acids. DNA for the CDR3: TGTGCCAGCAGTTACGAAACAGGGGCAAATTCACCCCTCCACTTT. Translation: CASSYETGANSPLHF.

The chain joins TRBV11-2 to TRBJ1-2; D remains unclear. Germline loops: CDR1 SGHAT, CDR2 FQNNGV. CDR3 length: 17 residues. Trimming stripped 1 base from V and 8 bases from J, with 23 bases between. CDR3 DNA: TGTGCCAGCAGCTTAGGGTTTGTGGGCGTTGGGCTTGACGGCTACACCTTC. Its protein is CASSLGFVGVGLDGYTF.

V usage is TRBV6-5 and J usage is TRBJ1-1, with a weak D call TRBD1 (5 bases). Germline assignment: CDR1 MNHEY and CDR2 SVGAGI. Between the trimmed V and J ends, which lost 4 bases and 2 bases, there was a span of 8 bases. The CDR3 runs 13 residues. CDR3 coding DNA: TGTGCCAGCAGTTCACAGGTTAACACTGAAGCTTTCTTT. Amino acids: CASSSQVNTEAFF.

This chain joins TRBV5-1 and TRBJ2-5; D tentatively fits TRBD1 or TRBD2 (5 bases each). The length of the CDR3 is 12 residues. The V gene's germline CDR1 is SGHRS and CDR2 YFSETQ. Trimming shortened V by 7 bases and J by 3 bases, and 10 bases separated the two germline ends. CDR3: CASHGGKETQYF. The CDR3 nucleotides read TGCGCCAGCCATGGGGGAAAAGAGACCCAGTACTTC.

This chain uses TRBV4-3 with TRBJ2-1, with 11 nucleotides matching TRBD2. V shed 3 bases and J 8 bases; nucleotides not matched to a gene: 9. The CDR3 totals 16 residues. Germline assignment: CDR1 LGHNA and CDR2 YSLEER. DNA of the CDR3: TGCGCCAGCAGCCACATTACTAGCGGGAGTAGGTATGAGCAGTTCTTC. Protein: CASSHITSGSRYEQFF.